A selection of T cell receptor beta chains follows, all from one sample in a study of blood T cell repertoires in COVID-19. Sequencing used immunoSEQ multiplex PCR; TCRdb keeps in-frame clones, though not all of them. The data hold about 240,000 clones, with about four fifths observed a single time. What was sequenced was peripheral blood. These receptors were taken from a woman of 80 years or more with COVID-19, enrolled during active disease. Each CDR3 is given with its conserved first and last residue. Fields, in order: D gene, CDR3 length, V gene, clone size, J gene, CDR3 protein, CDR3 DNA. The D gene is left open where the match is weak. Some rows mark clone size as missing; the rest say once, few, many or name a class of expanded clone.

D gene: NA; CDR3 length: 11; V gene: TRBV5-1; clone size: few; J gene: TRBJ1-6; CDR3 protein: CASSENSPLHF; CDR3 DNA: TGCGCCAGCAGCGAGAATTCACCCCTCCACTTT
D gene: NA; CDR3 length: 15; V gene: TRBV7-2; clone size: NA; J gene: TRBJ1-1; CDR3 protein: CASSLSGNGNTEAFF; CDR3 DNA: TGTGCCAGCAGCTTGTCAGGGAATGGCAACACTGAAGCTTTCTTT
D gene: NA; CDR3 length: 14; V gene: TRBV21-1; clone size: once; J gene: TRBJ1-1; CDR3 protein: CASSSRTGRSEAFF; CDR3 DNA: TGTGCCAGCAGCAGTCGGACAGGGCGGTCTGAAGCTTTCTTT
D gene: NA; CDR3 length: 15; V gene: TRBV5-1; clone size: NA; J gene: TRBJ2-1; CDR3 protein: CASSSVPGLANEQFF; CDR3 DNA: TGCGCCAGCAGCTCGGTCCCGGGACTCGCCAATGAGCAGTTCTTC
D gene: TRBD1; CDR3 length: 15; V gene: TRBV5-1; clone size: NA; J gene: TRBJ1-1; CDR3 protein: CASHWTGGQDTEAFF; CDR3 DNA: TGCGCCAGCCACTGGACAGGGGGGCAGGACACTGAAGCTTTCTTT
D gene: NA; CDR3 length: 12; V gene: TRBV18; clone size: NA; J gene: TRBJ1-2; CDR3 protein: CASSQGDNGYTF; CDR3 DNA: TGTGCCAGCTCACAGGGGGACAATGGCTACACCTTC
D gene: NA; CDR3 length: 15; V gene: TRBV2; clone size: NA; J gene: TRBJ1-5; CDR3 protein: CASRGRDLLSQPQHF; CDR3 DNA: TGTGCCAGCAGGGGGCGGGACCTACTGAGTCAGCCCCAGCATTTT
D gene: TRBD1; CDR3 length: 15; V gene: TRBV30; clone size: few; J gene: TRBJ1-1; CDR3 protein: CAWSLHLTGMTEAFF; CDR3 DNA: TGTGCCTGGAGTCTCCACCTGACAGGGATGACTGAAGCTTTCTTT
D gene: NA; CDR3 length: 13; V gene: TRBV12-3/TRBV12-4; clone size: NA; J gene: TRBJ2-1; CDR3 protein: CASRSGYYNEQFF; CDR3 DNA: TGTGCCAGCAGGTCAGGGTACTACAATGAGCAGTTCTTC
D gene: TRBD2; CDR3 length: 16; V gene: TRBV29-1; clone size: NA; J gene: TRBJ2-5; CDR3 protein: CSVWTGSGRSLETQYF; CDR3 DNA: TGCAGCGTTTGGACAGGTAGCGGGAGGTCGCTGGAGACCCAGTACTTC
D gene: NA; CDR3 length: 11; V gene: TRBV7-2; clone size: NA; J gene: TRBJ2-7; CDR3 protein: CASSFREEQYF; CDR3 DNA: TGTGCCAGCAGCTTCCGGGAAGAGCAGTACTTC
D gene: NA; CDR3 length: 13; V gene: TRBV10-2; clone size: few; J gene: TRBJ1-2; CDR3 protein: CASSRQVNYGYTF; CDR3 DNA: TGCGCCAGCAGCAGACAGGTGAACTATGGCTACACCTTC
D gene: NA; CDR3 length: 15; V gene: TRBV7-9; clone size: NA; J gene: TRBJ2-3; CDR3 protein: CASSFPRGGTDTQYF; CDR3 DNA: TGTGCCAGCAGCTTCCCGCGGGGCGGCACAGATACGCAGTATTTT
D gene: NA; CDR3 length: 15; V gene: TRBV6-5; clone size: NA; J gene: TRBJ1-2; CDR3 protein: CASSSGGGSLHGYTF; CDR3 DNA: TGTGCCAGCAGTAGCGGGGGGGGATCTCTTCATGGCTACACCTTC
D gene: NA; CDR3 length: 14; V gene: TRBV24-1; clone size: NA; J gene: TRBJ2-1; CDR3 protein: CATSDLDLYNEQFF; CDR3 DNA: TGTGCCACCAGTGACCTAGACCTGTACAATGAGCAGTTCTTC
D gene: NA; CDR3 length: 15; V gene: TRBV4-2; clone size: NA; J gene: TRBJ2-3; CDR3 protein: CASSQDIDYTDTQYF; CDR3 DNA: TGTGCCAGCAGCCAAGATATAGACTACACAGATACGCAGTATTTT
D gene: TRBD1; CDR3 length: 12; V gene: TRBV29-1; clone size: NA; J gene: TRBJ1-4; CDR3 protein: CSVEGQGERLFF; CDR3 DNA: TGCAGCGTTGAGGGACAGGGAGAGCGACTGTTTTTT
D gene: NA; CDR3 length: 11; V gene: TRBV20-1; clone size: few; J gene: TRBJ1-2; CDR3 protein: CSASVAGGYTF; CDR3 DNA: TGCAGTGCTAGTGTCGCGGGTGGCTACACCTTC
D gene: NA; CDR3 length: 13; V gene: TRBV29-1; clone size: NA; J gene: TRBJ1-3; CDR3 protein: CSVGQDPGNTIYF; CDR3 DNA: TGCAGCGTTGGACAGGATCCTGGAAACACCATATATTTT
D gene: TRBD1; CDR3 length: 18; V gene: TRBV18; clone size: NA; J gene: TRBJ1-3; CDR3 protein: CASSPGQGARVSGNTIYF; CDR3 DNA: TGTGCCAGCTCACCGGGACAGGGGGCGCGTGTGTCTGGAAACACCATATATTTT
D gene: NA; CDR3 length: 14; V gene: TRBV7-2; clone size: NA; J gene: TRBJ2-7; CDR3 protein: CASSSGQRTYEQYF; CDR3 DNA: TGTGCCAGCAGCTCTGGACAGCGGACCTACGAGCAGTACTTC
D gene: TRBD2; CDR3 length: 17; V gene: TRBV30; clone size: NA; J gene: TRBJ2-2; CDR3 protein: CAWSRGSGRADGEELFF; CDR3 DNA: TGTGCCTGGAGTAGGGGAAGCGGGAGGGCCGATGGCGAGGAGCTGTTTTTT
D gene: TRBD1; CDR3 length: 14; V gene: TRBV5-5; clone size: NA; J gene: TRBJ1-1; CDR3 protein: CASSKGQGVTEAFF; CDR3 DNA: TGTGCCAGCAGCAAGGGACAGGGGGTAACTGAAGCTTTCTTT
D gene: TRBD2; CDR3 length: 13; V gene: TRBV12-3/TRBV12-4; clone size: NA; J gene: TRBJ2-1; CDR3 protein: CASSLGGGNEQFF; CDR3 DNA: TGTGCCAGCAGTTTAGGCGGGGGTAATGAGCAGTTCTTC
D gene: NA; CDR3 length: 16; V gene: TRBV5-1; clone size: NA; J gene: TRBJ2-1; CDR3 protein: CASSSGGRDPYNEQFF; CDR3 DNA: TGCGCCAGCAGCTCGGGTGGGAGAGATCCCTACAATGAGCAGTTCTTC
D gene: TRBD1; CDR3 length: 17; V gene: TRBV2; clone size: NA; J gene: TRBJ2-6; CDR3 protein: CASSRQGASGGANVLTF; CDR3 DNA: TGTGCCAGCAGTCGACAGGGGGCTTCGGGTGGGGCCAACGTCCTGACTTTC
D gene: NA; CDR3 length: 15; V gene: TRBV10-3; clone size: NA; J gene: TRBJ1-4; CDR3 protein: CAISEAGAGNEKLFF; CDR3 DNA: TGTGCCATCAGTGAGGCTGGGGCAGGCAATGAAAAACTGTTTTTT
D gene: TRBD2; CDR3 length: 15; V gene: TRBV28; clone size: NA; J gene: TRBJ2-5; CDR3 protein: CASSFRRGGQETQYF; CDR3 DNA: TGTGCCAGCAGTTTCCGGCGGGGGGGCCAAGAGACCCAGTACTTC
D gene: NA; CDR3 length: 15; V gene: TRBV21-1; clone size: NA; J gene: TRBJ2-5; CDR3 protein: CASSARTGSKETQYF; CDR3 DNA: TGTGCCAGCAGCGCGAGGACAGGGTCAAAAGAGACCCAGTACTTC
D gene: NA; CDR3 length: 15; V gene: TRBV28; clone size: NA; J gene: TRBJ2-3; CDR3 protein: CASSFGSGGTDTQYF; CDR3 DNA: TGTGCCAGCAGTTTCGGGAGTGGGGGCACAGATACGCAGTATTTT
D gene: NA; CDR3 length: 14; V gene: TRBV5-1; clone size: NA; J gene: TRBJ1-6; CDR3 protein: CASSWGVEDSPLHF; CDR3 DNA: TGCGCCAGCAGCTGGGGGGTTGAGGATTCACCCCTCCACTTT
D gene: NA; CDR3 length: 13; V gene: TRBV6-5; clone size: NA; J gene: TRBJ1-2; CDR3 protein: CASRRVDSYGYTF; CDR3 DNA: TGTGCCAGCAGGCGCGTGGACTCGTATGGCTACACCTTC